This T cell receptor beta chain was obtained from a study of cytotoxic CD8 clonotypes in ibrutinib-treated CLL. As input for TCR beta libraries, approximately 2.1 micrograms of genomic DNA came from cryopreserved PBMCs. The assay was immunoSEQ multiplex PCR, and TCRdb's table has in-frame clones only and misses some. The data hold about 140,000 clones, with less than 95% observed a single time. About this clone itself: Its target is not known.

Study findings and constraints: Researchers report that baseline clonality outpaced age-matched healthy donors and tracked circulating CD8+ T-cell counts.

Sample: PBMCs, taken after 12 months of ibrutinib treatment. This receptor was identified in a human donor with chronic lymphocytic leukemia.

The chain's CDR3 is CASSSPGQLTGELFF. The DNA for the CDR3 is TGTGCCAGCAGTTCGCCGGGACAGCTAACCGGGGAGCTGTTTTTT. The chain has TRBV28 and TRBJ2-2; 7 nucleotides match TRBD1. CDR1 and CDR2 (germline): MDHEN, SYDVKM. CDR3 size: 15 residues. The trim removed 4 bases at V and 5 bases at J, leaving 7 bases unmatched.